A selection of T cell receptor beta chains follows, all from one sample in a study of T-cell memory formation after mild COVID-19. TCRdb re-called the 5' RACE reads with MiXCR, one entry per CDR3 protein. The sample has approximately 580,000 distinct CDR3 sequences, roughly 22% seen once; the top ten hold 9.5% to 15%. Sequenced input: PBMCs or a T cell subset sorted from them (not recorded which). These receptors all come from an adult woman who had mild COVID-19 (a few samples of this study predate the infection). Cell type and time point are not known. CDR3s include the opening cysteine and the closing phenylalanine or tryptophan.

v_call	j_call	cdr3_aa
TRBV5-1	TRBJ2-1	CASSLRRLAHYNEQFF
TRBV19	TRBJ1-1	CASTALLTGDEYMNTEAFF
TRBV5-1	TRBJ2-2	CASSYDLTLDSGELFF
TRBV4-2	TRBJ1-1	CASSPILGNTEAFF
TRBV12-3/TRBV12-4	TRBJ1-2	CASRPSGRAGSYGYTF
TRBV14	TRBJ2-7	CASSGPRSHQGSYEQYF
TRBV3-1	TRBJ1-2	CASSQAPGLKGTNYGYTF
TRBV4-1	TRBJ2-5	CASSPLDSQETQYF
TRBV10-3	TRBJ2-7	CAIGTSFDEQYF
TRBV18	TRBJ1-1	CASSPKVGIFNTEAFF
TRBV6-5	TRBJ1-2	CASRNPGENGYTF
TRBV21-1	TRBJ1-1	CASSARDRVAFF
TRBV3-1	TRBJ2-2	CASSHSTSTGELFF
TRBV4-1	TRBJ1-2	CASSQVPRPGYGYTF
TRBV11-2	TRBJ2-1	CASSLVRSRVRDEQFF
TRBV7-9	TRBJ2-2	CASSVRGGHTGELFF
TRBV7-2	TRBJ2-6	CASSRAGGGANVLTF
TRBV13	TRBJ2-7	CASSTRHEQYF
TRBV6-5	TRBJ2-2	CASSYSRSGTGELFF
TRBV12-3/TRBV12-4	TRBJ2-3	CASSLPLRELGTDTQYF
TRBV7-8	TRBJ2-3	CASSLIAGVFGSTDTQYF
TRBV12-3/TRBV12-4	TRBJ2-1	CASSFGTSGSTLNEQFF
TRBV7-6	TRBJ2-5	CASSLAVGATQETQYF
TRBV7-8	TRBJ2-3	CASSLLGRSNTDTQYF
TRBV5-6	TRBJ1-1	CASSSQGRIEAFF
TRBV7-9	TRBJ2-1	CASSLSTRGF
TRBV7-9	TRBJ2-1	CASSLAKGGRNEQFF
TRBV29-1	TRBJ2-1	CSGGAGVSYNEQFF
TRBV20-1	TRBJ2-1	CSARTSGRALNEQFF
TRBV29-1	TRBJ1-4	CSVRGMDEKLFF
TRBV7-2	TRBJ2-7	CASSLAPGGGGYEQYF
TRBV9	TRBJ2-1	CASSVGSGGYNEQFF
TRBV24-1	TRBJ2-3	CATSDEMGPDTQYF
TRBV11-2	TRBJ2-1	CASSLLLAADEQFF
TRBV7-9	TRBJ2-5	CASSLRGAGLAEETQYF
TRBV5-4	TRBJ2-7	CASSSGAAGGYEQYF
TRBV20-1	TRBJ2-4	CSAGDPDSPKNIQYF
TRBV27	TRBJ2-2	CASSFTGGAGELFF
TRBV10-3	TRBJ2-5	CAIGSGGPQETQYF
TRBV20-1	TRBJ1-2	CSAIPAGQEIYGYTF
TRBV6-2/TRBV6-3	TRBJ1-1	CASSTRIWNTEAFF
TRBV6-5	TRBJ2-3	CASSYSNLDTQYF
TRBV3-1	TRBJ2-5	CASSSRRGMETQYF
TRBV12-3/TRBV12-4	TRBJ1-2	CASSFRDGYGYTF
TRBV21-1	TRBJ2-1	CAMLAGGYNEQFF
TRBV7-3	TRBJ2-1	CASSPTIRGDEQFF
TRBV7-2	TRBJ1-6	CASSATDGGPYSPLHF
TRBV20-1	TRBJ1-1	CSAPEQGKAFF
TRBV19	TRBJ1-5	CASSINSLGNQPQHF
TRBV7-8	TRBJ2-7	CASSLAGLASYEQYF
TRBV5-5	TRBJ2-3	CASSLLGLGLPDTQYF
TRBV6-4	TRBJ2-4	CASSDSSPTGEVNIQYF
TRBV5-1	TRBJ2-1	CASGSGSSYNEQFF